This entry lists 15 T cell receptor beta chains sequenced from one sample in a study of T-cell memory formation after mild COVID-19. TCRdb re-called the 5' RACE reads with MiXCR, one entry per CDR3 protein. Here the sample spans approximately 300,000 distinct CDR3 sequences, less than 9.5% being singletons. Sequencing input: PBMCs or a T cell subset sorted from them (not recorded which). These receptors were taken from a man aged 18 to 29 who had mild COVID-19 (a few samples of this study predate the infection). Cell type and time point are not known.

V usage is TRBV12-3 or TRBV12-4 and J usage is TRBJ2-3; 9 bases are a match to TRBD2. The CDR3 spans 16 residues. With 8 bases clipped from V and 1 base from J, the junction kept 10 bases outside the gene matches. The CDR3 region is CASGVLASGGTDTQYF. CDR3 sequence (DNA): TGTGCCAGCGGAGTTTTGGCTAGCGGGGGCACAGATACGCAGTATTTT.

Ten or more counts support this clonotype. CDR3 in DNA: TGTGCCACCAGTGACACCGACCCCGGGACTAGCAGAGCAGCCGAAACTTACGAGCAGTACGTC. Amino acids: CATSDTDPGTSRAAETYEQYV. The rearrangement joins TRBV24-1 to TRBJ2-7; TRBD2 matches at 9 bases. This CDR3 has 21 residues. V shed 4 bases, J shed 4 bases, and the junction held 25 bases outside the gene matches. Germline assignment: CDR1 KGHDR and CDR2 SFDVKD.

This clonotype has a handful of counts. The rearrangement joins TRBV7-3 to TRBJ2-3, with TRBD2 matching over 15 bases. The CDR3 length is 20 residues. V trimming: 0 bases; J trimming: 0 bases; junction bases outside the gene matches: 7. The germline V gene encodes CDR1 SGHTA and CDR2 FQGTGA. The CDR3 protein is CASSLTRPGTSGGSTDTQYF. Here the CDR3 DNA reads TGTGCCAGCAGCTTAACCCGACCCGGGACTAGCGGGGGGAGCACAGATACGCAGTATTTT.

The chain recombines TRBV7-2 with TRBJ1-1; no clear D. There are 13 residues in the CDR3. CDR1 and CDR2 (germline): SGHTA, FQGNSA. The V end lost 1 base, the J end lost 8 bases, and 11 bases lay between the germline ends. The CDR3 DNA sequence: TGTGCCAGCAGCTTAGGGACGCGTACCGAAGCTTTCTTT. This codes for CASSLGTRTEAFF.

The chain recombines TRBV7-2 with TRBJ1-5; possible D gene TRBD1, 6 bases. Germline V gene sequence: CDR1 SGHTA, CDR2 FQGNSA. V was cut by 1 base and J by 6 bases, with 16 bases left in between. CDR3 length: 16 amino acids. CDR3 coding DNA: TGTGCCAGCAGCTTAGAGGGCACCTCGACAGGTCAGCCCCAGCATTTT. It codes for CASSLEGTSTGQPQHF.

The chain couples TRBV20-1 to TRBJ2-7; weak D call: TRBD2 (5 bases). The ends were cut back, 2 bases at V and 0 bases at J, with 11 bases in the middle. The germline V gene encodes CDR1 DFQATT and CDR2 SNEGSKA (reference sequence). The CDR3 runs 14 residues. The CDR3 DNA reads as TGCAGTGCTAGAAACGGGGAAAGCTCCTACGAGCAGTACGTC. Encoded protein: CSARNGESSYEQYV.

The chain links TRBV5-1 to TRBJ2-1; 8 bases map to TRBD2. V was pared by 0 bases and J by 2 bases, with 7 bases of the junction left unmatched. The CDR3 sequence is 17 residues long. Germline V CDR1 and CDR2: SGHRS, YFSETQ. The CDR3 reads CASSLVLGRGAYNEQFF. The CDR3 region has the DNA TGCGCCAGCAGCTTGGTGCTGGGGCGGGGGGCCTACAATGAGCAGTTCTTC.

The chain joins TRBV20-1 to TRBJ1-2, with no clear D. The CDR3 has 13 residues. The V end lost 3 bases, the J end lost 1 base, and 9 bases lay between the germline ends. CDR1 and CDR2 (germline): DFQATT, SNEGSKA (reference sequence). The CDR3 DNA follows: TGCAGTGCTAGCATTATTCTTAACTATGGCTACACCTTC. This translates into CSASIILNYGYTF.

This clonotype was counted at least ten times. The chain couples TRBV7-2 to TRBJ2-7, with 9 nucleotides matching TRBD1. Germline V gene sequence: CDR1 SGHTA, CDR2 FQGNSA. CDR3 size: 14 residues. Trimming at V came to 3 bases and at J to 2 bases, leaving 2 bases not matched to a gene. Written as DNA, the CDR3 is TGTGCCAGCAGCTTCGGACAGGGGCCCTACGAGCAGTACTTC. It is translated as CASSFGQGPYEQYF.

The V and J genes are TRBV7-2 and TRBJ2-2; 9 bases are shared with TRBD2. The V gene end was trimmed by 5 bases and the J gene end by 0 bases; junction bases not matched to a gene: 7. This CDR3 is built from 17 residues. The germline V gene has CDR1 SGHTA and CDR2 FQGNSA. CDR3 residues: CASSPRAGGSNTGELFF. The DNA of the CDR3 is TGTGCCAGCAGCCCTAGAGCGGGGGGCTCGAACACCGGGGAGCTGTTTTTT.

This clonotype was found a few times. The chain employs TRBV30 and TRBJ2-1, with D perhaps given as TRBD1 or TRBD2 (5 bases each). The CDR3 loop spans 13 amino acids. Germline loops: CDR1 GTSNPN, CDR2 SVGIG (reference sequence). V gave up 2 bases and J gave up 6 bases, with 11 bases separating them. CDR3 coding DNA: TGTGCCTGGAGTCGGGGCGCTAGCAATGAGCAGTTCTTC. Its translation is CAWSRGASNEQFF.

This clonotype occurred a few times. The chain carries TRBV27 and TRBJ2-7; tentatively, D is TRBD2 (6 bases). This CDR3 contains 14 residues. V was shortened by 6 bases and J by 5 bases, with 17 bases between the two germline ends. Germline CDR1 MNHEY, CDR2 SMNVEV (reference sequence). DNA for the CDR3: TGTGCCAGCAGGAGTGGGGACTTCGCCCACGAGCAGTACTTC. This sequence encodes CASRSGDFAHEQYF.

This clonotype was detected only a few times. The chain's CDR3 is CASSSGLRYEQYF. The DNA of the CDR3 is TGTGCCAGCAGCTCGGGACTACGCTACGAGCAGTACTTC. V usage is TRBV7-9 and J usage is TRBJ2-7; TRBD2 aligns across 7 bases. Trimming took 4 bases from V and 3 from J; bases not matched to a gene: 3. Per the germline V gene, CDR1 is SEHNR and CDR2 is FQNEAQ (reference sequence). This CDR3 spans 13 amino acids. The complete variable domain, with remaining parts taken from reference TRBV7-9 and TRBJ2-7, reads DTGVSQNPRHKITKRGQNVTFRCDPISEHNRLYWYRQTLGQGPEFLTYFQNEAQLEKSRLLSDRFSAERPKGSFSTLEIQRTEQGDSAMYLCASSSGLRYEQYFGPGTRLTVT.

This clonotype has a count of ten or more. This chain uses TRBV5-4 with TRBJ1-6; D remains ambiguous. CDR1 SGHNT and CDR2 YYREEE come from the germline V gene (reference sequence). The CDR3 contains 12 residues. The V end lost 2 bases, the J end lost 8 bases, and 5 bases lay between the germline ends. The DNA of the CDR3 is TGTGCCAGCAGCTTTTCGGATTCACCCCTCCACTTT. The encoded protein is CASSFSDSPLHF.

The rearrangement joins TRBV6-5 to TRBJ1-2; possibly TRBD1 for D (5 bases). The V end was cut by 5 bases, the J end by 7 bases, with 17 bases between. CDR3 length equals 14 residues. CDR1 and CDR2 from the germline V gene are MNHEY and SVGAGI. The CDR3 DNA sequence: TGTGCCAGCAGTCACAGGACAAAAGTCGCTGGCTACACCTTC. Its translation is CASSHRTKVAGYTF.